Listed here is a single T cell receptor (beta chain). The target antigen is unknown. TCRdb's table, derived via immunoSEQ multiplex PCR, lists solely in-frame clones and lacks some. The repertoire holds 130,000 or so clones, around nine tenths seen once, with over 0.15% in the top ten. The data originate from a study of graft-versus-host responses after intestinal transplantation. This TCR came from a human donor who received an intestinal transplant. The source was unstimulated CD4+ T cells sorted from spleen or lymph node cells, collected before intestinal transplant.

For the CDR3, the DNA is TGTGCCAGCAGTATGCTACAGGGGGCGTATGGCTACACCTTC. It codes for CASSMLQGAYGYTF. The gene calls are TRBV6-1 and TRBJ1-2; 9 bases agree with TRBD1. Germline CDR1 MNHNS, CDR2 SASEGT. The CDR3 is 14 residues long. The V and J ends lost 5 bases and 5 bases, in that order; junction bases with no gene match: 6.